Shown below are 2 T cell receptor beta chains from a single sample sequenced in a study of blood T cell repertoires in COVID-19. Repertoires were generated with immunoSEQ multiplex PCR, while TCRdb's copy carries only in-frame clones and drops some. The data contain some 76,000 clones, 90% of them seen just once; the ten biggest clones take up less than 6.5%. Sequencing input: peripheral blood. These receptor sequences come from a woman aged 18-29 years with acute or convalescent COVID-19.

The chain has TRBV7-2 and TRBJ2-1; 9 bases align to TRBD1. Germline V lookup: CDR1 SGHTA, CDR2 FQGNSA. The CDR3 sequence is 15 residues long. V lost 1 base and J lost 9; bases outside the gene matches: 7. The CDR3 loop is CASSLGTGVAGEQFF. The CDR3 nucleotides are TGTGCCAGCAGCTTAGGGACAGGGGTGGCGGGTGAGCAGTTCTTC.

This sequence joins TRBV15 and TRBJ1-1, with 11 nucleotides matching TRBD1. The CDR3 contains 13 residues. The V gene's germline CDR1 is LNHNV and CDR2 YYDKDF (reference sequence). V trimming: 8 bases; J trimming: 5 bases; junction bases outside the gene matches: 4. The CDR3 DNA reads as TGTGCCACCCGCGGGACAGGGGGGACTGAAGCTTTCTTT. Its translation is CATRGTGGTEAFF.